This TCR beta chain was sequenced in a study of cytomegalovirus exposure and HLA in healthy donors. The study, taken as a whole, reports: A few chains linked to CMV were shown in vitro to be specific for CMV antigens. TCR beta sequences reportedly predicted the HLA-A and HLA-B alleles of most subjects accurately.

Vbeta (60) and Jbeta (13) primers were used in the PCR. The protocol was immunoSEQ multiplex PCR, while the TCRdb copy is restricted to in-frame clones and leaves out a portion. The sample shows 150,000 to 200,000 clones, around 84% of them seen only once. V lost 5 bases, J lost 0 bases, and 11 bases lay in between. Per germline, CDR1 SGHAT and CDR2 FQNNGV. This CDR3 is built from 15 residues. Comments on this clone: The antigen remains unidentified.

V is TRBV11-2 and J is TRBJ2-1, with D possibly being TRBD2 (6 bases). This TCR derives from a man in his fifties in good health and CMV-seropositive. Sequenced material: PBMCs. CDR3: CASSHGTFSYNEQFF. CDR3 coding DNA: TGTGCCAGCAGCCACGGGACTTTCTCCTACAATGAGCAGTTCTTC.